This entry lists 17 T cell receptor beta chains sequenced from one sample in a study of T-cell reconstitution after alpha-beta-depleted transplantation in children. Construction of the TCRbeta library involved unique molecular identifiers. TCRdb ran MiXCR on the PCR reads and lists one entry per CDR3 protein. The data contain about 290,000 distinct CDR3 sequences, around a tenth of them seen just once; the ten biggest clones take up approximately 7.6%. Specimen: PBMCs, collected before TCRalphabeta/CD19-depleted stem cell transplant. The receptors shown here come from a boy younger than two with acute myeloid leukemia, due to receive a stem cell transplant.

This clonotype was picked up many times. This chain connects TRBV20-1 to TRBJ1-2; the D gene is possibly TRBD1 (6 bases). Germline V CDR1 and CDR2: DFQATT, SNEGSKA (reference sequence). Trimming pared 6 bases from V and 8 bases from J, leaving 16 bases between. This CDR3 comprises 12 residues. CDR3 in amino acids: CSAGEGGGGYTF. The CDR3, as DNA: TGCAGTGCGGGAGAGGGGGGGGGAGGCTACACCTTC.

This clonotype appeared many times. The chain is built from TRBV29-1 and TRBJ2-4; D is ambiguous. The ends were cut back, 5 bases at V and 5 bases at J, with 4 bases in the middle. Germline CDR1 SQVTM, CDR2 ANQGSEA. This CDR3 comprises 10 residues. DNA for the CDR3: TGCAGCGTTAGCGAAAACATTCAGTACTTC. It codes for CSVSENIQYF.

The table lists this clonotype with many counts. The rearrangement joins TRBV3-1 to TRBJ2-7; 9 bases line up with TRBD1. Germline values: CDR1 LGHDT, CDR2 YNNKEL (reference sequence). CDR3 length: 16 amino acids. After removal of 4 bases from V and 2 bases from J, the junction contained 9 bases not matched to a gene. The CDR3 spells CASSLQSGTGTYEQYF. In DNA form, the CDR3 reads TGTGCCAGCAGCCTCCAATCCGGGACAGGGACCTACGAGCAGTACTTC.

This clonotype showed up many times. The J gene is TRBJ1-4, the V gene TRBV28; unclear D gene. V lost 2 bases and J lost 5, with 9 bases in between. The CDR3 is made up of 14 amino acids. The germline CDR1 and CDR2 sequences are MDHEN and SYDVKM. CDR3 loop: CASSLPANNEKLFF. The CDR3 bases are TGTGCCAGCAGTTTACCAGCGAACAATGAAAAACTGTTTTTT.

This clonotype was observed at least ten times. The rearrangement links TRBV20-1 to TRBJ1-2, with D perhaps matching TRBD1 (5 bases). Germline V gives CDR1 DFQATT, CDR2 SNEGSKA (reference sequence). Trimming removed 2 bases at V and 8 bases at J, with 18 bases between. The length of the CDR3 is 14 residues. The CDR3 sequence is CSARHKPGSGGYTF. The CDR3 nucleotides read TGCAGTGCTAGACATAAACCGGGCTCAGGGGGCTACACCTTC.

The gene calls are TRBV3-1 and TRBJ2-3, with 10 bases identical to TRBD2. The trim removed 5 bases at V and 0 bases at J, leaving 8 bases unmatched. CDR3 size: 17 residues. The germline CDR1 and CDR2 sequences are LGHDT and YNNKEL (reference sequence). In DNA form, the CDR3 reads TGTGCCAGCAGCAAAGTCGGGACTAGCGCTAGCACAGATACGCAGTATTTT. Translated, it gives CASSKVGTSASTDTQYF.

This clonotype was found many times. The V gene is TRBV12-3 or TRBV12-4, the J gene TRBJ2-1; TRBD2 is a possible D gene (6 bases). The CDR3 is 14 residues long. With 3 bases removed from V and 1 base from J, the gap between germline ends came to 7 bases. This CDR3 reads CASSLRGSYNEQFF. CDR3 DNA: TGTGCCAGCAGTTTGCGGGGTTCCTACAATGAGCAGTTCTTC.

This clonotype has ten or more counts. The V gene is TRBV11-2, the J gene TRBJ2-3; TRBD2 matches 9 bases. The CDR3 totals 18 residues. After removal of 3 bases from V and 0 bases from J, the junction contained 10 bases not matched to a gene. In germline, CDR1 is SGHAT, CDR2 FQNNGV. The CDR3 DNA is TGTGCCAGCAGCTTTGTAGCGGGAGTACCAACTAGCACAGATACGCAGTATTTT. Its protein is CASSFVAGVPTSTDTQYF.

This clonotype was seen many times. The CDR3: CASSRDRSYEQYF. CDR3 DNA sequence: TGTGCCAGTAGTAGGGACCGCTCCTACGAGCAGTACTTC. The genes are TRBV19 and TRBJ2-7, with D possibly called TRBD1 or TRBD2 (5 bases each). Germline CDR1 is LNHDA and CDR2 is SQIVND (reference sequence). Trimming shortened V by 4 bases and J by 0 bases, and 7 bases separated the two germline ends. This CDR3 is 13 amino acids long. Looking up the rest from reference TRBV19 and TRBJ2-7 gives the full variable domain: DGGITQSPKYLFRKEGQNVTLSCEQNLNHDAMYWYRQDPGQGLRLIYYSQIVNDFQKGDIAEGYSVSREKKESFPLTVTSAQKNPTAFYLCASSRDRSYEQYFGPGTRLTVT.

The rearrangement joins TRBV6-4 to TRBJ2-5; D is ambiguous. Trimming left V 1 base short and J 9 bases short, with 9 bases between. This CDR3 region has 12 residues. Per germline, CDR1 MRHNA and CDR2 SNTAGT. CDR3 DNA: TGTGCCAGCAGTGACTTCCGGAAGGCCCAGTACTTC. Encoded protein: CASSDFRKAQYF.

Ten or more counts support this clonotype. The chain employs TRBV9 and TRBJ2-2; D is unclear. Trimming left V 4 bases short and J 5 bases short, with 6 bases between. CDR1 and CDR2 (germline): SGDLS, YYNGEE. The CDR3 extends over 12 amino acids. This CDR3 reads CASSYFTGELFF. CDR3 coding DNA: TGTGCCAGCAGCTATTTTACCGGGGAGCTGTTTTTT.

This sequence joins TRBV25-1 and TRBJ2-1; possible D gene TRBD2, 5 bases. V was clipped by 3 bases and J by 10 bases, with 19 bases between them. This CDR3 region has 15 residues. Germline V gene lookup returns CDR1 MGHDK and CDR2 SYGVNS. CDR3 nucleotides: TGTGCCAGCAGTGACAATCTTTTACTAGACCAAGAGCAGTTCTTC. This gives the protein CASSDNLLLDQEQFF. The full variable domain, in which reference TRBV25-1 and TRBJ2-1 provide the parts outside the CDR3, is EADIYQTPRYLVIGTGKKITLECSQTMGHDKMYWYQQDPGMELHLIHYSYGVNSTEKGDLSSESTVSRIRTEHFPLTLESARPSHTSQYLCASSDNLLLDQEQFFGPGTRLTVL.

This clonotype was picked up many times. The V gene is TRBV4-2, the J gene TRBJ1-2; no firm D call. CDR3 size: 16 residues. V was clipped by 2 bases and J by 0 bases, with 13 bases between them. CDR1 and CDR2 (germline): LGHNA, YNFKEQ. CDR3 sequence: CASSQRFTETNYGYTF. For the CDR3, the DNA is TGTGCCAGCAGCCAACGATTCACAGAGACTAACTATGGCTACACCTTC.

The rearrangement uses TRBV12-5 and TRBJ2-7; D might be TRBD2 (6 bases). Trimming stripped 4 bases from V and 4 bases from J, with 17 bases between. Germline V gene sequence: CDR1 LGHNT, CDR2 FRNRAP. This CDR3 has 15 amino acids. CDR3 loop: CASGSTLLAVYEQYF. The CDR3 bases are TGTGCTAGTGGTTCCACCTTACTAGCAGTATACGAGCAGTACTTC.

Many counts were recorded for this clonotype. V and J are TRBV28 and TRBJ2-3; possibly TRBD1 for D (5 bases). Germline V gene sequence: CDR1 MDHEN, CDR2 SYDVKM. V was cut by 2 bases and J by 1 base, with 7 bases left in between. The CDR3 runs to 14 residues. The CDR3 sequence is CASSLVRGTDTQYF. CDR3 DNA sequence: TGTGCCAGCAGTTTAGTCAGGGGCACAGATACGCAGTATTTT.

The chain combines TRBV7-9 with TRBJ2-5, with 7 bases that match TRBD2. The CDR3 runs to 17 residues. CDR1 and CDR2 from the germline V gene are SEHNR and FQNEAQ (reference sequence). After removal of 2 bases from V and 1 base from J, the junction contained 10 bases not matched to a gene. CDR3 sequence: CASSLRPSGVFQETQYF. The CDR3 region has the DNA TGTGCCAGCAGCTTACGTCCTAGCGGAGTTTTCCAAGAGACCCAGTACTTC.

For this clonotype: One base away lies a much larger clone, so this may be a sequencing read error. V gene TRBV10-3 combines with J gene TRBJ1-1, with D hard to call. This CDR3 spans 13 amino acids. Between the trimmed V and J ends, which lost 3 bases and 5 bases, there was a span of 10 bases. CDR1 is ENHRY, CDR2 SYGVKD, per germline. CDR3 bases: TGTGCCATCAGTGACTCCTGGGGAACTGAAGCTTTCTTT. Its translation is CAISDSWGTEAFF.